This T cell receptor beta chain was observed in a study of cytomegalovirus exposure and HLA in healthy donors. Study-wide results and caveats: Immune exposure information available was restricted to CMV serostatus.

Primers included in the PCR were 60 Vbeta and 13 Jbeta primers. Generated by immunoSEQ multiplex PCR, the TCRdb table keeps only in-frame clones and is missing some. In the table there are some 71,000 clones, approximately 63% of which are singletons. For this clone: Antigen unknown.

Sequencing was done on a sample of PBMCs. The sequence derives from a woman in her forties or fifties in good health and CMV-seropositive.

CDR3 sequence: CASSSGQVVMNTEAFF. CDR3 DNA: TGTGCCAGCAGCTCGGGACAGGTTGTAATGAACACTGAAGCTTTCTTT. The rearrangement uses TRBV5-4 and TRBJ1-1; 8 bases are a match to TRBD1. Trimming cost V 3 bases and J 0 bases; bases outside gene matches: 7. Germline V gene sequence: CDR1 SGHNT, CDR2 YYREEE (reference sequence). This CDR3 comprises 16 residues. The variable domain in full, completed from reference TRBV5-4 and TRBJ1-1, reads ETGVTQSPTHLIKTRGQQVTLRCSSQSGHNTVSWYQQALGQGPQFIFQYYREEENGRGNFPPRFSGLQFPNYSSELNVNALELDDSALYLCASSSGQVVMNTEAFFGQGTRLTVV.